The 4 T cell receptor beta chains in this list originate from one sample, sequenced in a study of graft-versus-host responses after intestinal transplantation. Sequencing was performed with immunoSEQ multiplex PCR; in TCRdb, only in-frame clones are kept and a portion is missing. Altogether more than 95,000 clones are present, about 93% being singletons, with the ten largest covering around 0.17%. These receptors have no identified antigens. The material sequenced was unstimulated CD4+ T cells sorted from spleen or lymph node cells, taken before intestinal transplant. Every receptor here comes from a human donor who received an intestinal transplant.

The gene calls are TRBV7-9 and TRBJ2-3; D possibly corresponds to TRBD2 (6 bases). Per germline, CDR1 SEHNR and CDR2 FQNEAQ (reference sequence). The CDR3 has 16 amino acids. The V gene lost 5 bases and the J gene lost 5 bases, with 20 bases spanning the gap. CDR3 loop: CASSLKRVLSEDTQYF. The DNA for the CDR3 is TGTGCCAGCAGCCTTAAGCGGGTCTTATCCGAAGATACGCAGTATTTT. The variable domain in full, with the rest retrieved from reference TRBV7-9 and TRBJ2-3, is DTGVSQNPRHKITKRGQNVTFRCDPISEHNRLYWYRQTLGQGPEFLTYFQNEAQLEKSRLLSDRFSAERPKGSFSTLEIQRTEQGDSAMYLCASSLKRVLSEDTQYFGPGTRLTVL.

J is TRBJ2-1 and V is TRBV7-2; 8 bases are a match to TRBD2. V lost 2 bases and J lost 10; bases outside the gene matches: 22. The CDR3 spans 19 residues. From germline, CDR1 is SGHTA and CDR2 FQGNSA. This CDR3 is CASSLLALRGRGVLWEQFF. For the CDR3, the DNA is TGTGCCAGCAGCTTACTGGCATTACGTGGGCGGGGGGTATTATGGGAGCAGTTCTTC.

This sequence joins TRBV7-2 and TRBJ1-1; TRBD1 might be the D (5 bases). The CDR3 length is 14 residues. V lost 9 bases to trimming and J lost 1 base, with 15 bases between them. CDR1 and CDR2 (germline): SGHTA, FQGNSA. The CDR3 spells CASRSRAENTEAFF. The CDR3, as DNA: TGTGCCAGTCGGTCCAGGGCAGAGAACACTGAAGCTTTCTTT.

The chain couples TRBV28 to TRBJ2-3; the D gene is possibly TRBD2 (5 bases). The germline V gene encodes CDR1 MDHEN and CDR2 SYDVKM. CDR3 size: 14 residues. Trimming stripped 2 bases from V and 1 base from J, with 7 bases between. For the CDR3, the DNA is TGTGCCAGCAGTTTAGGAGGAGGCACAGATACGCAGTATTTT. Encoded protein: CASSLGGGTDTQYF.